Following are 21 T cell receptor beta chains from one sample sequenced in a study of T-cell reconstitution after alpha-beta-depleted transplantation in children. Preparation of the TCRbeta library involved a method that used unique molecular identifiers. TCRdb reprocessed the PCR reads via MiXCR and lists one record per CDR3 protein. The repertoire includes approximately 170,000 distinct CDR3 sequences, around 10% of them detected once, and roughly 13% sits in the top ten. Source: PBMCs, taken before TCRalphabeta/CD19-depleted stem cell transplant. The receptors come from a boy under 10 years old with acute myeloid leukemia, due to receive a stem cell transplant.

This clonotype was observed at least ten times. The chain is built from TRBV5-1 and TRBJ1-2, with TRBD1 matching 10 bases. Germline V gives CDR1 SGHRS, CDR2 YFSETQ. This CDR3 has 13 amino acids. With V trimmed by 4 bases and J by 6 bases, 3 bases remained unmatched. The CDR3 DNA sequence: TGCGCCAGCAGCCCGGACAGGGGGGATGGCTACACCTTC. Protein sequence: CASSPDRGDGYTF.

This clonotype was recorded at least ten times. The chain is built from TRBV11-2 and TRBJ2-4, with 10 bases aligning to TRBD2. The CDR3 has 15 residues. Germline V lookup: CDR1 SGHAT, CDR2 FQNNGV. Unmatched junction bases numbered 7, after V lost 3 bases and J lost 8 bases. CDR3 DNA: TGTGCCAGCAGCTTGAGCGGGGGGGCCGCGTACATTCAGTACTTC. This codes for CASSLSGGAAYIQYF.

This clonotype came up many times. The genes are TRBV5-1 and TRBJ2-1; 9 bases are shared with TRBD2. The CDR3 consists of 13 residues. After removal of 6 bases from V and 7 bases from J, the junction contained 5 bases not matched to a gene. From germline, CDR1 is SGHRS and CDR2 YFSETQ. The chain's CDR3 is CASTSGVFNEQFF. The CDR3 coding sequence is TGCGCCAGCACTAGCGGGGTCTTTAATGAGCAGTTCTTC.

This clonotype has ten or more counts. The gene calls are TRBV12-3 or TRBV12-4 and TRBJ2-3; weak D call: TRBD1 (6 bases). This CDR3 comprises 14 residues. V lost 5 bases to trimming and J lost 2 bases, with 11 bases between them. CDR3 sequence (DNA): TGTGCCAGCAGTCTACAGGGAACCACAGATACGCAGTATTTT. The encoded protein is CASSLQGTTDTQYF.

This clonotype was seen repeatedly, ten times or more. J is TRBJ1-2 and V is TRBV7-9, with D hard to call. CDR1 is SEHNR and CDR2 is FQNEAQ in the germline V gene (reference sequence). The CDR3 covers 15 residues. Trimming pared 1 base from V and 0 bases from J, leaving 9 bases between. The CDR3 bases are TGTGCCAGCAGCTTAGTAACGACGTCTAACTATGGCTACACCTTC. Its translation: CASSLVTTSNYGYTF. Looking up the rest from reference TRBV7-9 and TRBJ1-2 gives the full variable domain: DTGVSQNPRHKITKRGQNVTFRCDPISEHNRLYWYRQTLGQGPEFLTYFQNEAQLEKSRLLSDRFSAERPKGSFSTLEIQRTEQGDSAMYLCASSLVTTSNYGYTFGSGTRLTVV.

This clonotype was found many times. The V and J genes are TRBV4-1 and TRBJ2-5; 8 positions match TRBD2. The J segment lost 2 bases and the V segment lost 0 bases, leaving 17 bases of the junction unmatched. Germline CDR1 reads MGHRA; CDR2 reads YSYEKL. The CDR3 is 20 residues long. The DNA of the CDR3 is TGCGCCAGCAGCCAAGATCTACTGCGGGGGAAACTAGCGGTTCAAGAGACCCAGTACTTC. This codes for CASSQDLLRGKLAVQETQYF.

This clonotype was counted at least ten times. The chain joins TRBV5-5 to TRBJ1-6, with D tentatively TRBD1 (5 bases). This CDR3 contains 16 residues. The germline V gene has CDR1 SGHKS and CDR2 YYEKEE (reference sequence). Trimming stripped 2 bases from V and 7 bases from J, with 16 bases between. The CDR3 nucleotides read TGTGCCAGCAGCTTTACTCGGGGGACGGAAAATTCACCCCTCCACTTT. Encoded protein: CASSFTRGTENSPLHF.

This clonotype was recorded at least ten times. The genes are TRBV12-3 or TRBV12-4 and TRBJ2-1, with D perhaps matching TRBD1 (5 bases). The CDR3 loop spans 16 amino acids. Trimming removed 5 bases from V and 8 bases from J, with 22 bases in between. The CDR3 protein is CASSPNIGIFRDEQFF. The CDR3 DNA follows: TGTGCCAGCAGTCCTAACATAGGGATCTTCAGGGATGAGCAGTTCTTC.

Ten or more counts support this clonotype. The rearrangement uses TRBV6-1 and TRBJ1-1; D perhaps matches TRBD1 (5 bases). V was clipped by 8 bases and J by 3 bases, with 19 bases between them. The CDR3 extends over 15 amino acids. Looked up from germline, CDR1 is MNHNS and CDR2 is SASEGT. This CDR3 is CASGGSWGMDTEAFF. The CDR3 DNA follows: TGTGCCAGCGGGGGGTCGTGGGGTATGGACACTGAAGCTTTCTTT.

This clonotype was observed many times. The chain carries TRBV24-1 and TRBJ2-1; 8 nucleotides align to TRBD2. Germline trimming cut 6 bases from V and 7 bases from J; bases unmatched to any gene: 7. The CDR3 is made up of 14 amino acids. Germline values: CDR1 KGHDR, CDR2 SFDVKD. CDR3 residues: CATSSGRTKNEQFF. The CDR3 DNA follows: TGTGCCACCAGTAGCGGGAGAACTAAAAATGAGCAGTTCTTC.

In its sample, this clonotype was seen many times. This sequence joins TRBV3-1 and TRBJ2-7; D remains unclear. The CDR3 runs to 13 residues. Looked up from germline, CDR1 is LGHDT and CDR2 is YNNKEL (reference sequence). V shed 0 bases and J shed 9 bases, with 12 bases lying between them. The CDR3: CASSQESLRVQYV. DNA of the CDR3: TGTGCCAGCAGCCAAGAAAGCCTTCGGGTGCAGTACGTC.

This clonotype was picked up many times. V gene TRBV7-9 combines with J gene TRBJ1-3; TRBD1 is a possible D gene (5 bases). This CDR3 has 14 residues. The V end lost 5 bases, the J end lost 1 base, and 9 bases lay between the germline ends. Germline values: CDR1 SEHNR, CDR2 FQNEAQ (reference sequence). The CDR3 DNA is TGTGCCAGCAGCATCCAGGGATCTGGAAACACCATATATTTT. It translates to CASSIQGSGNTIYF.

This clonotype was seen at least ten times. The chain uses TRBV12-3 or TRBV12-4 and TRBJ1-1, with D maybe TRBD1 (5 bases). Between the trimmed V and J ends, which lost 6 bases and 3 bases, there was a span of 14 bases. This CDR3 has 14 residues. The CDR3 spells CASSLEGLYTEAFF. In nucleotides, the CDR3 is TGTGCCAGCAGCCTCGAGGGGCTCTACACTGAAGCTTTCTTT.

This clonotype was observed at least ten times. This chain connects TRBV20-1 to TRBJ2-6, with 7 bases lining up with TRBD1. The CDR3 spans 15 residues. Germline loops: CDR1 DFQATT, CDR2 SNEGSKA (reference sequence). J gave up 2 bases and V 1 base, and 2 bases lay outside the gene matches. CDR3 region: CSARGDSPGANVLTF. CDR3 nucleotides: TGCAGTGCTAGAGGGGACAGTCCTGGGGCCAACGTCCTGACTTTC.

In this sample, this clonotype turned up many times. The rearrangement uses TRBV7-8 and TRBJ2-5, with D possibly TRBD2 on 6 matching bases. Trimming took 1 base from V and 5 from J, leaving 11 bases between them. Germline CDR1 reads SGHVS; CDR2 reads FQNEAQ. The CDR3 runs to 14 residues. This CDR3 is CASSLGRDGETQYF. In DNA, the CDR3 is TGTGCCAGCAGCTTAGGGCGGGACGGGGAGACCCAGTACTTC. Drawing the rest from reference TRBV7-8 and TRBJ2-5, the complete variable domain is GAGVSQSPRYKVAKRGQDVALRCDPISGHVSLFWYQQALGQGPEFLTYFQNEAQLDKSGLPSDRFFAERPEGSVSTLKIQRTQQEDSAVYLCASSLGRDGETQYFGPGTRLLVL.

The sample holds a few counts of this clonotype. The V call is TRBV30, the J call TRBJ1-1; D is ambiguous. CDR3 length: 12 residues. V dropped 5 bases and J dropped 1 base, with 8 bases sitting between them. Germline CDR1 is GTSNPN and CDR2 is SVGIG (reference sequence). The DNA for the CDR3 is TGTGCCTGGGGCGACACGAACACTGAAGCTTTCTTT. Translated: CAWGDTNTEAFF.

This clonotype was recorded at least ten times. The genes are TRBV15 and TRBJ1-4, with 7 positions matching TRBD1. The CDR3 sequence is 15 residues long. Unmatched junction bases numbered 6, after V lost 5 bases and J lost 3 bases. The germline V gene encodes CDR1 LNHNV and CDR2 YYDKDF (reference sequence). The CDR3 nucleotides read TGTGCCACCAGCTTGCCCGGGACAGCTAATGAAAAACTGTTTTTT. Translating gives CATSLPGTANEKLFF.

This clonotype was picked up many times. The chain joins TRBV2 to TRBJ2-5, with D possibly being TRBD2 (7 bases). The germline CDR1 and CDR2 sequences are SNHLY and FYNNEI. V gave up 6 bases and J gave up 7 bases, with 12 bases separating them. The CDR3 is made up of 12 amino acids. This CDR3 reads CASRSRGGTQYF. As DNA, the CDR3 is TGTGCCAGCAGGTCAAGGGGGGGGACCCAGTACTTC.

This clonotype was found many times. The DNA for the CDR3 is TGTGCCAGCAGCTTAGTTGGGCAGGGGGCCGCTGAAGCTTTCTTT. This gives the protein CASSLVGQGAAEAFF. J is TRBJ1-1 and V is TRBV7-2; 8 bases map to TRBD1. Germline CDR1 is SGHTA and CDR2 is FQGNSA. CDR3 length equals 15 residues. Trimming took 1 base from V and 6 from J; bases not matched to a gene: 7.

The table lists this clonotype with many counts. The V call is TRBV5-5, the J call TRBJ2-5; 15 nucleotides agree with TRBD2. V lost 5 bases to trimming and J lost 4 bases; unmatched junction nucleotides: 6. The CDR3 totals 16 residues. Germline CDR1 SGHKS, CDR2 YYEKEE (reference sequence). The CDR3 protein is CASRPPGLAGGETQYF. The DNA of the CDR3 is TGTGCCAGCAGGCCCCCGGGACTAGCGGGAGGAGAGACCCAGTACTTC.

Worth noting for this clonotype: A clone one base away is much larger, so this may be a read error. The chain carries TRBV20-1 and TRBJ2-7; 8 nucleotides agree with TRBD2. The CDR3 runs to 12 residues. Germline values: CDR1 DFQATT, CDR2 SNEGSKA (reference sequence). The CDR3 coding sequence is TGCAGCAACATAACGGGAGGGAGCGAGCAGTACTTC. Residues: CSNITGGSEQYF.